A selection of T cell receptor beta chains follows, all from one sample in a study of blood T cell repertoires in COVID-19. This table comes from immunoSEQ multiplex PCR, and its TCRdb copy is limited to in-frame clones, with some not included. Here the sample spans under 200,000 clones, about 90% being singletons. Sequencing was done on a sample of PBMCs or T cells enriched from blood (not recorded which). Source of these receptors: a woman aged 18-30 years who had recovered from COVID-19. Both conserved end residues are part of each CDR3. A D gene is named only where the DNA matches it firmly. Where a row states a size, it is once, few, many or the class of an expanded clone; other rows omit it.

clone_size,v_call,j_call,d_call,cdr3_nt,cdr3_aa
.,TRBV5-6,TRBJ1-5,.,TGTGCCAGCAGCTTGACAGCGGGGGGACATCAGCCCCAGCATTTT,CASSLTAGGHQPQHF
.,TRBV14,TRBJ1-3,.,TGTGCCAGCAGCCCACAGGGCTTCACCATATATTTT,CASSPQGFTIYF
.,TRBV28,TRBJ2-2,.,TGTGCCAGCAGTTTAACCCAACCGGGAGGGACAGGGAGCACCGGGGAGCTGTTTTTT,CASSLTQPGGTGSTGELFF
.,TRBV19,TRBJ2-3,TRBD2,TGTGCCAGTAGTATGAGGCAGTTCAGCGGGGCAGATACGCAGTATTTT,CASSMRQFSGADTQYF
.,TRBV7-2,TRBJ2-5,.,TGTGCCAGCAGCTTTAACCAAGAGACCCAGTACTTC,CASSFNQETQYF
few,TRBV4-2,TRBJ2-3,TRBD2,TGTGCCAGCAGCCAAGATCGCGGGGGGGGCGTGGATACGCAGTATTTT,CASSQDRGGGVDTQYF
.,TRBV9,TRBJ2-3,TRBD1,TGTGCCAGCAGCGTAGCCGGGACAGGGTCAGTCAATACGCAGTATTTT,CASSVAGTGSVNTQYF
.,TRBV30,TRBJ1-5,.,TGTGCCTGGAGTCAGTCAGACAATCAGCCCCAGCATTTT,CAWSQSDNQPQHF
.,TRBV5-5,TRBJ2-5,.,TGTGCCAGCAGCTTGTTTAGCCTACCAGAGACCCAGTACTTC,CASSLFSLPETQYF
once,TRBV7-6,TRBJ1-1,TRBD1,TGTGCCAGCAGCTTAGCATTAGGGACAGCGAACACTGAAGCTTTCTTT,CASSLALGTANTEAFF
.,TRBV7-9,TRBJ1-5,TRBD1,TGTGCCAGCAGCCCGTCGACAGGGGTCGGTTCTCAGCCCCAGCATTTT,CASSPSTGVGSQPQHF
.,TRBV3-1/TRBV3-2,TRBJ1-3,.,TGTGCCAGCAGCCAAAGTGCGGGGAGTACCGGAAACACCATATATTTT,CASSQSAGSTGNTIYF
.,TRBV5-4,TRBJ2-5,TRBD1,TGTGCCAGCAGCTTGGACAGGACAGGGGCGTCGCAAGAGACCCAGTACTTC,CASSLDRTGASQETQYF
few,TRBV25-1,TRBJ1-1,TRBD1,TGTGCCAGCAGTGCCTCCGGGACAGAGAACACTGAAGCTTTCTTT,CASSASGTENTEAFF
.,TRBV30,TRBJ2-5,TRBD1,TGTGCCTGGAGTATAAGAACAGGGGGCGGCAGGGAGACCCAGTACTTC,CAWSIRTGGGRETQYF
once,TRBV28,TRBJ1-5,.,TGTGCCAGCAGTTTGCCCCCCGGGATCAATCAGCCCCAGCATTTT,CASSLPPGINQPQHF
once,TRBV7-5,TRBJ1-5,.,TGTGTCAGAAGCGGTACAGGGATTGATCAGCCCCAGCATTTT,CVRSGTGIDQPQHF
.,TRBV7-6,TRBJ2-7,.,TGTGCCAGCAGCTTAATAAGTTCCGGCGGGCGCGACGAGCAGTACTTC,CASSLISSGGRDEQYF
.,TRBV6-6,TRBJ2-3,TRBD2,TGTGCCAGCAGGGGAAGCGGGGGAAGCACAGATACGCAGTATTTT,CASRGSGGSTDTQYF
once,TRBV7-6,TRBJ2-5,.,TGTGCCAGCAGCCCACCCGGTAGGGGCCAAGAGACCCAGTACTTC,CASSPPGRGQETQYF
.,TRBV5-8,TRBJ1-2,TRBD1,TGTGCCAGCAGCACCGACAGGGGGCAGGACTATGGCTACACCTTC,CASSTDRGQDYGYTF
.,TRBV2,TRBJ1-6,TRBD1,TGTGCCACCCGGACAGGGCTAGCCTATAATTCACCCCTCCACTTT,CATRTGLAYNSPLHF
.,TRBV9,TRBJ2-5,TRBD2,TGTGCCAGCAGCGTAGTAGCGGGGGGGACCCAGTACTTC,CASSVVAGGTQYF
.,TRBV5-1,TRBJ2-3,.,TGCGCCAGCGGCCTGGACACCCCACAAATAGATACGCAGTATTTT,CASGLDTPQIDTQYF
.,TRBV28,TRBJ2-6,TRBD1,TGTGCCAGCAGACCCCCGACAGGGCCTGGGGCCAACGTCCTGACTTTC,CASRPPTGPGANVLTF
.,TRBV19,TRBJ1-1,.,TGTGCCAGTAGTCCCAGGAAGGTGGACACTGAAGCTTTCTTT,CASSPRKVDTEAFF
.,TRBV24-1,TRBJ2-3,.,TGTGCCACCAGTGACCTGGGAGGGGGGGCTGGTACGCAGTATTTT,CATSDLGGGAGTQYF
.,TRBV5-8,TRBJ1-3,.,TGTGCCAGCAGCTTGTTCACGGTCTCTGGAAACACCATATATTTT,CASSLFTVSGNTIYF
.,TRBV7-9,TRBJ2-2,TRBD2,TGTGCCAGCAGCGAGGCGCGGGGGGGCACCGGGGAGCTGTTTTTT,CASSEARGGTGELFF
.,TRBV5-1,TRBJ1-2,.,TGCGCCAGCAGCCCGAGCGACCAGATCTACACCTTC,CASSPSDQIYTF
few,TRBV6-5,TRBJ1-4,.,TGTGCCAGCAGTTATGGGCAGCTCAATGAAAAACTGTTTTTT,CASSYGQLNEKLFF
.,TRBV5-1,TRBJ1-1,.,TGCGCCAGCAGCTCTCCGGGCCTAGGGGGAACTGAAGCTTTCTTT,CASSSPGLGGTEAFF
.,TRBV28,TRBJ1-6,.,TGTGCCAGTCGCCCTCATGCGGAGTATAATTCACCCCTCCACTTT,CASRPHAEYNSPLHF
.,TRBV9,TRBJ2-2,.,TGTGCCAGCAGCGCTGGACTAACCGAACCCAACACCGGGGAGCTGTTTTTT,CASSAGLTEPNTGELFF
.,TRBV2,TRBJ2-1,TRBD2,TGTGCCAGCAGTTACAGCGGGGGGGCCTACAATGAGCAGTTCTTC,CASSYSGGAYNEQFF
.,TRBV7-9,TRBJ1-1,TRBD1,TGTGCCAGCAGCCTCGTTCAGGGGGCTTTGGAAGCTTTCTTT,CASSLVQGALEAFF
.,TRBV24-1,TRBJ1-2,.,TGTGCCACCAGTGATTTTTGGGCAGACTATGGCTACACCTTC,CATSDFWADYGYTF
.,TRBV6-5,TRBJ2-3,TRBD1,TGTGCCAGCAATAGACAGGGGGCCTCTGATACGCAGTATTTT,CASNRQGASDTQYF
.,TRBV9,TRBJ1-6,TRBD1,TGTGCCAGCAGCGTAGAGGGACAGGGCGCATCACCCCTCCACTTT,CASSVEGQGASPLHF
.,TRBV5-1,TRBJ2-1,TRBD1,TGCGCCAGCGGGATTTGGACAGGGGAGGGCTATGAGCAGTTCTTC,CASGIWTGEGYEQFF
.,TRBV7-9,TRBJ1-3,TRBD1,TGTGCCGGGGGACAGGAGTACTCTGGAAACACCATATATTTT,CAGGQEYSGNTIYF
.,TRBV29-1,TRBJ2-4,TRBD2,TGCAGCGTTGAGGGAGGGGATTGGAACATTCAGTACTTC,CSVEGGDWNIQYF
.,TRBV18,TRBJ2-1,TRBD2,TGTGCCAGCTCACCGGATAGCGGGGGTTACAATGAGCAGTTCTTC,CASSPDSGGYNEQFF
.,TRBV7-3,TRBJ2-1,TRBD1,TGTGCCAGCAGCTTAACGGGACAGGGGGCCATTTTCTCCTACAATGAGCAGTTCTTC,CASSLTGQGAIFSYNEQFF
once,TRBV18,TRBJ1-4,.,TGTGCCAGCTCACCCGCCCGGTTAAATAATGAAAAACTGTTTTTT,CASSPARLNNEKLFF
.,TRBV2,TRBJ1-1,.,TGTGCCAGCAGTGCGAGAATTCAGAGGACTACTGAAGCTTTCTTT,CASSARIQRTTEAFF
once,TRBV14,TRBJ2-5,.,TGTGCCAGCAGCCAGGCTAGGACACGACATCGAGAGACCCAGTACTTC,CASSQARTRHRETQYF
few,TRBV7-9,TRBJ2-1,.,TGTGCCAGCGATCCTGGGGGAGGTCCCTACAATGAGCAGTTCTTC,CASDPGGGPYNEQFF
.,TRBV5-6,TRBJ1-2,TRBD1,TGTGCCAGCAGTCAGACAGGGGTTAACGGCTACACCTTC,CASSQTGVNGYTF